This T cell receptor beta chain was identified during a study of blood T cell repertoires in COVID-19. About the research overall: Nucleic acid was either cDNA or gDNA, and it came from T cells, B-cell-depleted T cells, or PBMCs.

Profiling relied on immunoSEQ multiplex PCR, and the TCRdb table lists in-frame clones only, not all of them. The sample holds about 70,000 clones; 88% are singletons and the top ten take over 6%. Germline V CDR1 and CDR2: LNHDA, SQIVND (reference sequence). Trimming shortened V by 6 bases and J by 10 bases, and 16 bases separated the two germline ends. The length of the CDR3 is 13 residues. This clonotype was obtained from a woman between 70 and 85 years old with acute or convalescent COVID-19. Sequencing input: peripheral blood. The rearrangement links TRBV19 to TRBJ1-5; maybe TRBD1 (5 bases). For the CDR3, the DNA is TGTGCCAGTAGCTTGGGGGGGGAGGATCCCCAGCATTTT. This gives the protein CASSLGGEDPQHF.